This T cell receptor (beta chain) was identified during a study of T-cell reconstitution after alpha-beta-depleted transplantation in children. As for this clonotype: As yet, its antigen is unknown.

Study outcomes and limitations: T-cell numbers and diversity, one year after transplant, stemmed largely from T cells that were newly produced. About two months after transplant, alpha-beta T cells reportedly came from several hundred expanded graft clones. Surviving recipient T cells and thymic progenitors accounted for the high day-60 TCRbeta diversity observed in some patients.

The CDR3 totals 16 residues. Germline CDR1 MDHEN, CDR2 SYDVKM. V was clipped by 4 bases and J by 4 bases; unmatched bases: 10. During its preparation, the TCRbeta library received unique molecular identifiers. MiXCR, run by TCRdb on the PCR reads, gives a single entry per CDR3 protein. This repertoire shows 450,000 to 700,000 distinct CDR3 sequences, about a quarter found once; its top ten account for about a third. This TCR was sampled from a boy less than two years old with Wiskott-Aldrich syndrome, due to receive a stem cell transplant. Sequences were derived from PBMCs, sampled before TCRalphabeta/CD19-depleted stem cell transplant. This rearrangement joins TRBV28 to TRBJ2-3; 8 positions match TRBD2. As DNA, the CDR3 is TGTGCCAGCAGTTCCCCCAGGGCGGGAGGCCCAGATACGCAGTATTTT. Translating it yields CASSSPRAGGPDTQYF.